Listed here are 4 T cell receptor beta chains from one sample, sequenced in a study of technical replicates of blood from four donors (dated by TCRdb to the late 2010s). The library was generated by the immunoSEQ multiplex PCR assay. This immuneACCESS table, as held by TCRdb, lists in-frame sequences with V and J called but not all clones. Of the missing ones, under half trace to an unresolved V gene in checked studies; the others have no known cause. Recorded for this sample are under 110,000 clones; roughly 95% of them occurred a single time. The top ten clones comprise around 0.2% of the sample. The source material was T cells isolated from PBMCs. All receptors derive from a human donor in good health.

The chain combines TRBV14 with TRBJ2-3; D is undetermined. CDR3 length: 13 residues. The germline CDR1 and CDR2 sequences are SGHDN and FVKESK. V was trimmed by 0 bases and J by 7 bases, leaving 8 bases between them. The CDR3 loop reads CASSQDTPYTQYF. The CDR3 bases are TGTGCCAGCAGCCAAGATACACCATATACGCAGTATTTT.

V is TRBV6-5 and J is TRBJ1-1; TRBD1 is a possible D gene (5 bases). V lost 0 bases and J 5 bases, leaving 13 bases between the germline ends. The CDR3 spans 15 residues. CDR1 and CDR2 from the germline V gene are MNHEY and SVGAGI. The CDR3 DNA is TGTGCCAGCAGTTACTCGAGGCAGGGAGGGACTGAAGCTTTCTTT. Translating it yields CASSYSRQGGTEAFF.

The chain uses TRBV5-1 and TRBJ2-7, with 8 bases matching TRBD1. Germline V gene sequence: CDR1 SGHRS, CDR2 YFSETQ. This CDR3 contains 12 residues. Unmatched junction bases numbered 1, after V lost 3 bases and J lost 5 bases. CDR3 region: CASSSTGDEQYF. The CDR3, as DNA: TGCGCCAGCAGCTCGACAGGGGACGAGCAGTACTTC.

J is TRBJ1-5 and V is TRBV5-5, with D tentatively TRBD1 (5 bases). Trimming took 5 bases from V and 7 from J, leaving 16 bases between them. The CDR3 runs to 14 residues. The germline CDR1 and CDR2 sequences are SGHKS and YYEKEE (reference sequence). The CDR3, as DNA: TGTGCCAGCAGTCCTTCGGGAGGGGACCAGCCCCAGCATTTT. This encodes CASSPSGGDQPQHF. Looking up the rest from reference TRBV5-5 and TRBJ1-5 gives the full variable domain: DAGVTQSPTHLIKTRGQQVTLRCSPISGHKSVSWYQQVLGQGPQFIFQYYEKEERGRGNFPDRFSARQFPNYSSELNVNALLLGDSALYLCASSPSGGDQPQHFGDGTRLSIL.